This TCR beta chain was documented in a study of T cell responses to AZD1222 COVID-19 vaccine. Findings and limits, study-wide: Repertoires were obtained only post-peak T cell response. Regions left unmutated in variants are reportedly the target of nearly half of spike-specific TCRs. Among those given AZD1222, only five or six were seropositive at baseline.

In germline, CDR1 is MNHEY, CDR2 SMNVEV (reference sequence). The CDR3 length is 14 residues. Trimming removed 3 bases at V and 5 bases at J, with 11 bases between. The assay was immunoSEQ multiplex PCR, and TCRdb's table has in-frame clones only and misses some. Among some 110,000 clones listed, roughly 89% were seen once. Turning to this clone: Its target is unknown.

The material sequenced was peripheral blood, taken 28 days after the second AZD1222 dose. The gene calls are TRBV27 and TRBJ2-1; D not resolved. This sequence originates from an adult who received the AZD1222 COVID-19 vaccine. CDR3 protein: CASSLTQDHNEQFF. The CDR3 bases are TGTGCCAGCAGTTTGACTCAGGACCACAATGAGCAGTTCTTC.